The 27 T cell receptor beta chains below come from one sample, sequenced in a study of spatial heterogeneity in lung cancer. Findings of the study overall: Mutation counts in tumors were tracked by counts of expanded intratumoral alpha and beta TCRs.

Time point in this sample: sample taken at primary tumor resection. TCRdb re-called the 5' RACE reads through MiXCR, storing one row per CDR3 protein. This sample has about 23,000 distinct CDR3 sequences; about 4.5% occur once, and the top ten carry roughly 9.9%. The antigens these receptors bind are not known. The material was lung tumor tissue, obtained at surgery. These receptors were taken from a male donor with early-stage non-small cell lung cancer.

Ten or more counts support this clonotype. The chain carries TRBV5-5 and TRBJ2-2, with D unresolved. V shed 1 base and J shed 1 base, with 5 bases lying between them. Germline V lookup: CDR1 SGHKS, CDR2 YYEKEE (reference sequence). The CDR3 length is 14 residues. The CDR3 is CASSLWVNTGELFF. The DNA for the CDR3 is TGTGCCAGCAGCTTGTGGGTGAACACCGGGGAGCTGTTTTTT. The full variable domain, in which reference TRBV5-5 and TRBJ2-2 provide the parts outside the CDR3, is DAGVTQSPTHLIKTRGQQVTLRCSPISGHKSVSWYQQVLGQGPQFIFQYYEKEERGRGNFPDRFSARQFPNYSSELNVNALLLGDSALYLCASSLWVNTGELFFGEGSRLTVL.

The table lists this clonotype with many counts. The rearrangement links TRBV12-3 or TRBV12-4 to TRBJ2-1; D is perhaps TRBD2 (5 bases). The CDR3 covers 12 residues. Trimming took 6 bases from V and 6 from J, leaving 9 bases between them. The CDR3 here is CASSPTSNEQFF. The DNA for the CDR3 is TGTGCCAGCAGCCCCACTAGCAATGAGCAGTTCTTC.

This clonotype showed up many times. This sequence joins TRBV7-2 and TRBJ1-1; a weak D match, TRBD1 (5 bases). Per the germline V gene, CDR1 is SGHTA and CDR2 is FQGNSA. V lost 8 bases to trimming and J lost 7 bases, with 20 bases between them. The CDR3 spans 14 residues. As DNA, the CDR3 is TGTGCCAGCTCACCCAAATGGGGTGACAGTGAAGCTTTCTTT. Translated: CASSPKWGDSEAFF. Variable domain in full (rest from reference TRBV7-2 and TRBJ1-1): GAGVSQSPSNKVTEKGKDVELRCDPISGHTALYWYRQSLGQGLEFLIYFQGNSAPDKSGLPSDRFSAERTGGSVSTLTIQRTQQEDSAVYLCASSPKWGDSEAFFGQGTRLTVV.

This clonotype is categorized as medium-sized. The J gene is TRBJ1-6, the V gene TRBV5-1; 7 bases are shared with TRBD1. The CDR3 contains 15 residues. CDR1 SGHRS and CDR2 YFSETQ come from the germline V gene. Trimming removed 0 bases from V and 8 bases from J; junction bases left unmatched: 5. This CDR3 reads CASSLEGRGDSPLHF. For the CDR3, the DNA is TGCGCCAGCAGCTTGGAGGGCAGGGGGGATTCACCCCTCCACTTT.

This clonotype appeared many times. The V and J genes are TRBV5-1 and TRBJ2-7; the match to TRBD2 covers 7 bases. Germline values: CDR1 SGHRS, CDR2 YFSETQ. Germline trimming cut 4 bases from V and 3 bases from J; bases unmatched to any gene: 13. This CDR3 has 16 amino acids. Here the CDR3 DNA reads TGCGCCAGCAGCCCTTCTTTGCGGGAGTTAGTCTACGAGCAGTACTTC. Amino acids: CASSPSLRELVYEQYF. The full variable domain, in which reference TRBV5-1 and TRBJ2-7 provide the parts outside the CDR3, is KAGVTQTPRYLIKTRGQQVTLSCSPISGHRSVSWYQQTPGQGLQFLFEYFSETQRNKGNFPGRFSGRQFSNSRSEMNVSTLELGDSALYLCASSPSLRELVYEQYFGPGTRLTVT.

The V call is TRBV6-2 or TRBV6-3, the J call TRBJ2-7; no definite D call. V was trimmed by 2 bases and J by 0 bases, leaving 8 bases between them. Germline CDR1 and CDR2: MNHEY and SVGEGT. The CDR3 sequence is 14 residues long. CDR3 in amino acids: CASSYPTPSYEQYF. DNA of the CDR3: TGTGCCAGCAGTTACCCCACCCCCTCCTACGAGCAGTACTTC.

This clonotype was detected ten times or more. This rearrangement joins TRBV7-9 to TRBJ2-7, with D perhaps TRBD2 (6 bases). V gave up 1 base and J gave up 5 bases, with 15 bases separating them. This CDR3 is built from 15 residues. CDR1 SEHNR and CDR2 FQNEAQ come from the germline V gene (reference sequence). CDR3 loop: CASSLGVYGGNEQYF. The CDR3 DNA is TGTGCCAGCAGCTTAGGAGTATATGGAGGGAACGAGCAGTACTTC.

This clonotype was counted a few times. V is TRBV6-2 or TRBV6-3 and J is TRBJ2-7; no firm D call. V lost 4 bases and J lost 0, with 4 bases in between. The CDR3 spans 12 residues. From germline, CDR1 is MNHEY and CDR2 SVGEGT. The CDR3 reads CASSSTSYEQYF. The CDR3 nucleotides read TGTGCCAGCAGTTCGACCTCCTACGAGCAGTACTTC.

In its sample, this clonotype was seen many times. The V and J genes are TRBV7-8 and TRBJ1-3, with D hard to call. CDR3 length: 11 amino acids. Trimming took off 10 bases at V and 4 bases at J, with 8 bases between the two ends. Germline loops: CDR1 SGHVS, CDR2 FQNEAQ. In DNA form, the CDR3 reads TGTGCCATCGGAGTAGGAAACACCATATATTTT. Translated: CAIGVGNTIYF.

This clonotype is labeled as medium-sized. The CDR3 sequence is CASRGGLNTGELFF. The CDR3 nucleotides read TGTGCCAGCAGGGGCGGGTTGAACACCGGGGAGCTGTTTTTT. The chain uses TRBV7-2 and TRBJ2-2; D possibly corresponds to TRBD2 (5 bases). V was shortened by 6 bases and J by 1 base, with 9 bases between the two germline ends. From germline, CDR1 is SGHTA and CDR2 FQGNSA. The CDR3 contains 14 residues.

This clonotype was seen ten or more times. This chain connects TRBV29-1 to TRBJ2-6; TRBD2 matches 7 bases. The germline gives CDR1 SQVTM, CDR2 ANQGSEA. The J segment lost 4 bases and the V segment lost 4 bases, leaving 7 bases of the junction unmatched. This CDR3 region has 15 residues. The CDR3 loop is CSVAYGRSGANVLTF. The CDR3 region has the DNA TGCAGCGTTGCTTACGGGAGGTCCGGGGCCAACGTCCTGACTTTC. Drawing the rest from reference TRBV29-1 and TRBJ2-6, the complete variable domain is SAVISQKPSRDICQRGTSLTIQCQVDSQVTMMFWYRQQPGQSLTLIATANQGSEATYESGFVIDKFPISRPNLTFSTLTVSNMSPEDSSIYLCSVAYGRSGANVLTFGAGSRLTVL.

This clonotype was detected ten times or more. J is TRBJ2-7 and V is TRBV29-1, with TRBD1 matching over 11 bases. The CDR3 has 14 residues. CDR1 and CDR2 from the germline V gene are SQVTM and ANQGSEA. CDR3 loop: CSVKPGQGVYEQYF. As DNA, the CDR3 is TGCAGTGTAAAACCGGGACAGGGGGTCTACGAGCAGTACTTC.

This clonotype was found many times. This rearrangement joins TRBV5-1 to TRBJ1-2, with 9 bases that match TRBD1. V gave up 4 bases and J gave up 5 bases; unmatched junction bases: 3. The CDR3 contains 13 residues. The V gene's germline CDR1 is SGHRS and CDR2 YFSETQ. The CDR3 DNA sequence: TGCGCCAGCAGCGGCGGGACAGGGTATGGCTACACCTTC. Translation: CASSGGTGYGYTF.

This clonotype was detected ten times or more. The chain recombines TRBV4-2 with TRBJ2-6, with 7 bases aligning to TRBD1. The germline V gene encodes CDR1 LGHNA and CDR2 YNFKEQ. With 0 bases clipped from V and 4 bases from J, the junction kept 3 bases outside the gene matches. The CDR3 has 16 amino acids. CDR3 sequence: CASSQDRGGGANVLTF. The DNA for the CDR3 is TGTGCCAGCAGCCAAGATCGAGGGGGCGGGGCCAACGTCCTGACTTTC.

In its sample, this clonotype was seen many times. This chain connects TRBV4-3 to TRBJ2-5; the D call may be TRBD1 or TRBD2 (5 bases each). Trimming took 4 bases from V and 5 from J, leaving 20 bases between them. Per the germline V gene, CDR1 is LGHNA and CDR2 is YSLEER. CDR3 length: 16 residues. The DNA of the CDR3 is TGCGCCAGCAGCCCAAGATTCCGGGACCCCGAGGAGACCCAGTACTTC. It encodes CASSPRFRDPEETQYF.

This clonotype was recorded many times. The chain couples TRBV6-6 to TRBJ2-5; D is uncertain. V dropped 2 bases and J dropped 5 bases, with 12 bases sitting between them. This CDR3 spans 14 amino acids. Germline V gives CDR1 MNHNY, CDR2 SVGAGI (reference sequence). CDR3 amino acids: CASSYMQLGETQYF. In DNA, the CDR3 is TGTGCCAGCAGTTACATGCAATTAGGGGAGACCCAGTACTTC.

This clonotype was observed at least ten times. The chain links TRBV28 to TRBJ2-7, with 12 bases fitting TRBD2. Germline CDR1 MDHEN, CDR2 SYDVKM. After removal of 6 bases from V and 1 base from J, the junction contained 7 bases not matched to a gene. There are 16 residues in the CDR3. In DNA form, the CDR3 reads TGTGCCAGCAGCACCCGACTAGCGGGAGTGTCCTACGAGCAGTACTTC. Amino acid sequence: CASSTRLAGVSYEQYF. Drawing the rest from reference TRBV28 and TRBJ2-7, the complete variable domain is DVKVTQSSRYLVKRTGEKVFLECVQDMDHENMFWYRQDPGLGLRLIYFSYDVKMKEKGDIPEGYSVSREKKERFSLILESASTNQTSMYLCASSTRLAGVSYEQYFGPGTRLTVT.

At least ten counts were recorded for this clonotype. The V call is TRBV5-4, the J call TRBJ1-1; D not certain. Trimming took 4 bases from V and 1 from J, leaving 14 bases between them. The CDR3 has 15 amino acids. Germline-derived CDR1 and CDR2 are SGHNT and YYREEE (reference sequence). The CDR3 DNA sequence: TGTGCCAGCAGCCAAAAAGGTATGCCGAACACTGAAGCTTTCTTT. It translates to CASSQKGMPNTEAFF.

This clonotype was seen repeatedly, ten times or more. The rearrangement joins TRBV11-1 to TRBJ2-1, with D possibly TRBD1 on 7 matching bases. The length of the CDR3 is 13 residues. Germline loops: CDR1 SGHAT, CDR2 FQDESV (reference sequence). V lost 5 bases and J lost 8, with 13 bases in between. The CDR3 coding sequence is TGTGCCAGCAGCCAAACAGGGGACTATGAGCAGTTCTTC. Its translation: CASSQTGDYEQFF.

This clonotype was seen repeatedly, ten times or more. The genes are TRBV12-3 or TRBV12-4 and TRBJ2-2, with 8 bases aligning to TRBD1. V shed 6 bases and J 8 bases; nucleotides not matched to a gene: 2. The CDR3 loop spans 12 amino acids. The CDR3 DNA is TGTGCCAGCAGCCGGACAGGGGGGGAGCTGTTTTTT. This gives the protein CASSRTGGELFF.

This clonotype was recorded at least ten times. The V gene is TRBV24-1, the J gene TRBJ1-5; D not certain. The V end lost 3 bases, the J end lost 6 bases, and 11 bases lay between the germline ends. This CDR3 has 14 residues. Per the germline V gene, CDR1 is KGHDR and CDR2 is SFDVKD. The CDR3 DNA reads TGTGCCACCAGTGATAGTTCGTGGGGTCAGCCCCAGCATTTT. Translated: CATSDSSWGQPQHF.

This clonotype was recorded a few times. V is TRBV11-2 and J is TRBJ2-1; TRBD2 matches at 9 bases. V lost 5 bases and J lost 3; bases outside the gene matches: 8. Germline V CDR1 and CDR2: SGHAT, FQNNGV. This CDR3 has 16 amino acids. CDR3 loop: CASSPTGTSNYNEQFF. The DNA for the CDR3 is TGTGCCAGCAGCCCCACCGGGACTAGCAACTACAATGAGCAGTTCTTC.

This clonotype has a count of ten or more. The chain couples TRBV7-8 to TRBJ1-6; tentative D call: TRBD1 (5 bases). The ends were cut back, 4 bases at V and 5 bases at J, with 15 bases in the middle. This CDR3 has 16 amino acids. CDR1 is SGHVS and CDR2 is FQNEAQ in the germline V gene. The CDR3 loop reads CASSSSGTENNSPLHF. CDR3 nucleotides: TGTGCCAGCAGCTCATCCGGGACGGAAAATAATTCACCCCTCCACTTT.

The sample holds many counts of this clonotype. The chain recombines TRBV6-4 with TRBJ2-3, with D perhaps assigned TRBD1 or TRBD2 (5 bases each). V was shortened by 3 bases and J by 4 bases, with 17 bases between the two germline ends. There are 16 residues in the CDR3. CDR1 MRHNA and CDR2 SNTAGT come from the germline V gene. CDR3 sequence: CASSEEGIDRADTQYF. The CDR3 DNA is TGTGCCAGCAGTGAAGAGGGAATCGACAGAGCAGATACGCAGTATTTT.

This clonotype was counted at least ten times. V usage is TRBV4-3 and J usage is TRBJ2-7, with TRBD1 as a possible D gene (6 bases). The CDR3 totals 15 residues. Germline CDR1 LGHNA, CDR2 YSLEER. Trimming cost V 3 bases and J 1 base, with 13 bases left between them. For the CDR3, the DNA is TGCGCCAGCAGCCAGGCTCCAGGGGTATCCTACGAGCAGTACTTC. It specifies CASSQAPGVSYEQYF.

This clonotype was seen many times. This chain connects TRBV9 to TRBJ2-7; D is possibly TRBD2 (6 bases). The CDR3 loop spans 15 amino acids. V gave up 3 bases and J gave up 6 bases, with 19 bases separating them. Germline CDR1 reads SGDLS; CDR2 reads YYNGEE. CDR3 DNA: TGTGCCAGCAGCGGTACTAAGACTAGTAATGGCGAGCAGTACTTC. Translating it yields CASSGTKTSNGEQYF.

Notes on this clonotype: Being one base from a much bigger clone, this may be a read error. The chain uses TRBV5-1 and TRBJ2-2, with 7 nucleotides matching TRBD2. V trimming: 5 bases; J trimming: 8 bases; junction bases outside the gene matches: 9. This CDR3 has 14 amino acids. Germline CDR1 SGHRS, CDR2 YFSETQ. The CDR3 DNA follows: TGCGCCAGCAGAGCGGGACCAGCGCTGGGGGAGCTGTTTTTT. This sequence encodes CASRAGPALGELFF.